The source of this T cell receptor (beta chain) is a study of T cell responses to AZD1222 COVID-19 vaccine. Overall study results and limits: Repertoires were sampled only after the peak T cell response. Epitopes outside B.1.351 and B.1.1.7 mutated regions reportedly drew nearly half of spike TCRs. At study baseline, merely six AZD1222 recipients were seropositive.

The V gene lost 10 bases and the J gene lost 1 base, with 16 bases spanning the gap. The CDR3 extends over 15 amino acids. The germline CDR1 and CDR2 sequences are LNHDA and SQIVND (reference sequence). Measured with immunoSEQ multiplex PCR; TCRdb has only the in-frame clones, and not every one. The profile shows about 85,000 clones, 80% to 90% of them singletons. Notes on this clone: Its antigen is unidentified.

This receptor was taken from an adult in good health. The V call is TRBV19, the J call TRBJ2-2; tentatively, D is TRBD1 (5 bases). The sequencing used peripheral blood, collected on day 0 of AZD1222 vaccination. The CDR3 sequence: CATKKGQGNTGELFF. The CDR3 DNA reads TGTGCCACCAAAAAAGGGCAGGGGAACACCGGGGAGCTGTTTTTT.